The 11 T cell receptor beta chains below come from one sample, sequenced in a study of PD-1 blockade in classical Hodgkin lymphoma. Described time point: cycle 4 day 1 (C4D1), after more than five weeks of nivolumab. Patients all relapsed after autologous stem cell transplantation, and there was variation in brentuximab vedotin exposure. Some clones are missing from TCRdb's copy, which holds only in-frame ones; the method was immunoSEQ multiplex PCR. The data hold some 13,000 clones, with 80% to 90% observed a single time. Sequenced here: peripheral blood mononuclear cells (PBMCs), sampled before the fourth cycle of nivolumab. These receptors originate from a human donor with classical Hodgkin lymphoma.

This clone was detected only once. The genes are TRBV7-2 and TRBJ2-1, with 13 bases lining up with TRBD2. Germline V gene lookup returns CDR1 SGHTA and CDR2 FQGNSA. The ends lost 1 base at V and 3 bases at J; junction bases unmatched: 3. The CDR3 extends over 17 amino acids. CDR3: CASSLGTSGGSYNEQFF. CDR3 bases: TGTGCCAGCAGCTTAGGGACTAGCGGGGGAAGCTACAATGAGCAGTTCTTC.

The gene calls are TRBV9 and TRBJ2-7, with 7 bases that match TRBD2. J lost 2 bases, V lost 3 bases, and 5 bases had no gene match. Germline V CDR1 and CDR2: SGDLS, YYNGEE. The CDR3 contains 14 residues. DNA for the CDR3: TGTGCCAGCAGCGGTGGACTAGTTCCCTACGAGCAGTACTTC. Translating gives CASSGGLVPYEQYF. Full variable domain (remainder filled in from reference TRBV9 and TRBJ2-7): DSGVTQTPKHLITATGQRVTLRCSPRSGDLSVYWYQQSLDQGLQFLIQYYNGEERAKGNILERFSAQQFPDLHSELNLSSLELGDSALYFCASSGGLVPYEQYFGPGTRLTVT.

This chain joins TRBV4-2 and TRBJ2-5; maybe TRBD1 (5 bases). The CDR3 has 13 amino acids. Germline V gene data show CDR1 as LGHNA and CDR2 as YNFKEQ. V lost 3 bases and J lost 4, with 9 bases in between. The CDR3 loop is CASSQARVETQYF. CDR3 DNA: TGTGCCAGCAGCCAGGCCAGGGTAGAGACCCAGTACTTC.

The V call is TRBV7-8, the J call TRBJ1-4, with 11 positions matching TRBD1. Germline V gives CDR1 SGHVS, CDR2 FQNEAQ. Losses at the gene ends were 2 bases for V and 6 bases for J; bases not matched to a gene: 8. There are 17 residues in the CDR3. CDR3 sequence reads: CASSLFGGQGAYEKLFF. In DNA, the CDR3 is TGTGCCAGCAGCTTATTCGGAGGACAGGGGGCATATGAAAAACTGTTTTTT.

In DNA, the CDR3 is TGTGCCAGCAGCTCCCTCAGGGGGCACACTGAAGCTTTCTTT. Protein sequence: CASSSLRGHTEAFF. The chain joins TRBV7-2 to TRBJ1-1, with TRBD1 identical over 8 bases. CDR1 and CDR2 from the germline V gene are SGHTA and FQGNSA. J was trimmed by 3 bases and V by 4 bases; bases with no gene match: 4. The length of the CDR3 is 14 residues.

The table lists this clone with a count of one. Here the CDR3 DNA reads TGTGCCAGCAGCTCACATACGAGAGGGCCAGATACGCAGTATTTT. Translated, it gives CASSSHTRGPDTQYF. The J gene is TRBJ2-3, the V gene TRBV7-8; D may be TRBD2 (5 bases). The length of the CDR3 is 15 residues. Trimming cost V 4 bases and J 4 bases, with 15 bases left between them. Looked up from germline, CDR1 is SGHVS and CDR2 is FQNEAQ.

The chain employs TRBV6-5 and TRBJ2-2; D gene unclear. CDR3 size: 14 residues. Looked up from germline, CDR1 is MNHEY and CDR2 is SVGAGI. V was cut by 2 bases and J by 5 bases, with 9 bases left in between. The CDR3 loop is CASSYGQETGELFF. The CDR3 region has the DNA TGTGCCAGCAGTTACGGCCAGGAAACCGGGGAGCTGTTTTTT.

On this clone itself: The germline gene is not matched at one end of the junction; a read error may be the cause. This chain links TRBV6-5 with TRBJ1-6; TRBD1 matches 8 bases. From germline, CDR1 is MNHEY and CDR2 SVGAGI. CDR3 length: 12 residues. CDR3: CASSYDPRDRKF. The CDR3 nucleotides read TGTGCCAGCAGTTACGACCCGCGGGACAGGAAATTT.

The V and J genes are TRBV2 and TRBJ1-4; D is undetermined. Per germline, CDR1 SNHLY and CDR2 FYNNEI. Trimming left V 2 bases short and J 7 bases short, with 11 bases between. The CDR3 runs 14 residues. The CDR3 DNA sequence: TGTGCCAGCAGTGAACAGCGGCGCGGTGAAAAACTGTTTTTT. It yields the protein CASSEQRRGEKLFF.

This chain links TRBV7-8 with TRBJ2-7; D is unclear. Germline values: CDR1 SGHVS, CDR2 FQNEAQ. CDR3 length: 16 residues. The germline V and J ends were trimmed by 5 bases and 0 bases, with 17 bases remaining between them. CDR3 amino acids: CASSPVPGRGSYEQYF. CDR3 in DNA: TGTGCCAGCAGCCCAGTCCCCGGACGTGGCTCCTACGAGCAGTACTTC.

This chain links TRBV4-2 with TRBJ1-2; D is possibly TRBD1 (6 bases). The CDR3 runs to 15 residues. Germline V gene lookup returns CDR1 LGHNA and CDR2 YNFKEQ. V shed 3 bases and J shed 6 bases, with 17 bases lying between them. In DNA form, the CDR3 reads TGTGCCAGCAGCCATATACCCACAGGGTTAGATGGCTACACCTTC. Its translation: CASSHIPTGLDGYTF.